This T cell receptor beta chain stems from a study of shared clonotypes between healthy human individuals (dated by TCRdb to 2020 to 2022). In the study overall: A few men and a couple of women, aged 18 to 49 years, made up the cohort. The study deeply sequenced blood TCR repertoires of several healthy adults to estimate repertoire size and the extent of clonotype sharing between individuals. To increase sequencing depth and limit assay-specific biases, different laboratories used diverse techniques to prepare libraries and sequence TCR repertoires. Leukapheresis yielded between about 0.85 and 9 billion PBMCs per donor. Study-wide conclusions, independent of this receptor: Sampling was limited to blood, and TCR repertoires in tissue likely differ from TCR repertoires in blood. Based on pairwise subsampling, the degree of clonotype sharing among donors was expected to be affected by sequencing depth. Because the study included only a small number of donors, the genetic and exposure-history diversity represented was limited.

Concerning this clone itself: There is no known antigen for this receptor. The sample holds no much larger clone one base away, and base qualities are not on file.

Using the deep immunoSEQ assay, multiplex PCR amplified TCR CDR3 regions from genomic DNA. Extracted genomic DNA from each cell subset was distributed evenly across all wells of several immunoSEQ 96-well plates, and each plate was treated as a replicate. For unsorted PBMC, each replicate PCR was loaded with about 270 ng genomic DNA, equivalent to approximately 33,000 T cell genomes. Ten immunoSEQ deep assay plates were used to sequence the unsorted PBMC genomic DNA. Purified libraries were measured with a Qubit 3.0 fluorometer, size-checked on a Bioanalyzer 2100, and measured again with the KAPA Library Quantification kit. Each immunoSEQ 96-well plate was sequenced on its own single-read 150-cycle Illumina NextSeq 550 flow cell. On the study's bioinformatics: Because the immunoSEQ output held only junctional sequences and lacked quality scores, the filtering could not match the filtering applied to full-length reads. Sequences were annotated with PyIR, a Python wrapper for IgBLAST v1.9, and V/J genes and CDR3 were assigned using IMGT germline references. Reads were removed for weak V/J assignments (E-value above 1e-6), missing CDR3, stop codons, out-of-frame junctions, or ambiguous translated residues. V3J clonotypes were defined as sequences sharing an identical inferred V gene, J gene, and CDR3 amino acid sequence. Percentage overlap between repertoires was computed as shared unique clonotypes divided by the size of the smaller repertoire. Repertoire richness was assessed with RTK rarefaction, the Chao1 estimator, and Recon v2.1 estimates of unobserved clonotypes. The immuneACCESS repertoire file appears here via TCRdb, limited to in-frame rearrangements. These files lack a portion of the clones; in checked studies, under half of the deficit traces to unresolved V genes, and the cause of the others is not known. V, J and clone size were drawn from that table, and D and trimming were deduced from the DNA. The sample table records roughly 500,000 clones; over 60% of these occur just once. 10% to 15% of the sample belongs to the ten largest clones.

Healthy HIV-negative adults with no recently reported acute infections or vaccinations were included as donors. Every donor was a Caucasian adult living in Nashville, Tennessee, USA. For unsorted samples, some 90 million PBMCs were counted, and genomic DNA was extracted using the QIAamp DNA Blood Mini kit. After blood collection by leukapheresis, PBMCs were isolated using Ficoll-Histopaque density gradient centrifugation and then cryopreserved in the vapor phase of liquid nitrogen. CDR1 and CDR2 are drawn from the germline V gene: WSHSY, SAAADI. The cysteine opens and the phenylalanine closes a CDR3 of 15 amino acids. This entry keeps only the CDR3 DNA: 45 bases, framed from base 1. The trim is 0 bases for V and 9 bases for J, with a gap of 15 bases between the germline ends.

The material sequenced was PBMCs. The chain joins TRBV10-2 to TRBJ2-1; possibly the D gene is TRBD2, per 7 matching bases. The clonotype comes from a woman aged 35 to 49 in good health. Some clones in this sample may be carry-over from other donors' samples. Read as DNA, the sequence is TGCGCCAGCAGTGAGTCGGGGCAGGGGAGGGGTGAGCAGTTCTTC. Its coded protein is CASSESGQGRGEQFF.